The 8 T cell receptor beta chains below were found in one sample sequenced in a study of quantifying T cell responses using KT2 cells. Study summary: TCR alpha and beta constant-region primers primed reverse transcription of RNA.

An oligo carrying a UMI was ligated to the cDNA 3' end. The first PCR ran 3 to 5 cycles with an equimolar RC1.1 and RC1.2 beta primer mix. Each CDR3 protein gets one entry after TCRdb re-called the UMI-ligation and nested PCR reads with MiXCR. The sample holds about 33,000 distinct CDR3 sequences, around a tenth seen once. Input material: PBMCs spiked with cells of the T cell clone KT2. Every receptor here comes from a human donor.

V is TRBV7-7 and J is TRBJ2-3; TRBD1 matches 8 bases. There are 15 residues in the CDR3. Losses at the gene ends were 5 bases for V and 2 bases for J; bases not matched to a gene: 6. Germline assignment: CDR1 SSHAT and CDR2 FNYEAQ (reference sequence). The CDR3 loop reads CASSPGTGVTDTQYF. The CDR3 DNA sequence: TGTGCCAGCAGCCCCGGGACAGGAGTCACAGATACGCAGTATTTT.

This clonotype showed up many times. This chain links TRBV7-2 with TRBJ2-7; no clear D gene. Germline V gene sequence: CDR1 SGHTA, CDR2 FQGNSA. The germline V and J ends were trimmed by 5 bases and 3 bases, with 5 bases remaining between them. The CDR3 extends over 11 amino acids. CDR3 sequence (DNA): TGTGCCAGCAGCCCCGGCTACGAGCAGTACTTC. Translation: CASSPGYEQYF.

This clonotype occurred a few times. As DNA, the CDR3 is TGTGCCAGCACCACCGGACTAGGCCCCTCTGGGGCCAACGTCCTGACTTTC. Translated, it gives CASTTGLGPSGANVLTF. V and J are TRBV12-3 or TRBV12-4 and TRBJ2-6, with TRBD2 matching 7 bases. With V trimmed by 7 bases and J by 0 bases, 9 bases remained unmatched. The length of the CDR3 is 17 residues.

This clonotype was counted between two and nine times. The chain combines TRBV7-6 with TRBJ2-3; D is unclear. V lost 3 bases to trimming and J lost 1 base, with 8 bases between them. CDR1 is SGHVS and CDR2 is FNYEAQ in the germline V gene. The CDR3 is 14 residues long. This chain's CDR3 is CASSFRPRTDTQYF. CDR3 nucleotide sequence: TGTGCCAGCAGCTTTCGCCCTCGCACAGATACGCAGTATTTT. The variable domain in full, with the rest retrieved from reference TRBV7-6 and TRBJ2-3, is GAGVSQSPRYKVTKRGQDVALRCDPISGHVSLYWYRQALGQGPEFLTYFNYEAQQDKSGLPNDRFSAERPEGSISTLTIQRTEQRDSAMYRCASSFRPRTDTQYFGPGTRLTVL.

This clonotype was observed at least ten times. The chain is built from TRBV28 and TRBJ1-5, with D perhaps TRBD1 (6 bases). The ends were cut back, 8 bases at V and 2 bases at J, with 13 bases in the middle. This CDR3 region has 14 residues. The V gene's germline CDR1 is MDHEN and CDR2 SYDVKM. CDR3 amino acids: CASERGAGNQPQHF. In nucleotides, the CDR3 is TGTGCCAGCGAGAGGGGGGCCGGCAATCAGCCCCAGCATTTT.

This clonotype was found many times. The genes are TRBV12-3 or TRBV12-4 and TRBJ2-1; 10 bases are a match to TRBD2. The CDR3 loop spans 15 amino acids. V dropped 4 bases and J dropped 8; count of bases not matched to a gene: 8. The CDR3 region has the DNA TGTGCCAGCAGTTCGACTCTAGCGGGGGCGGATGAGCAGTTCTTC. Translating gives CASSSTLAGADEQFF.

This clonotype was seen only a few times. The rearrangement joins TRBV12-3 or TRBV12-4 to TRBJ1-5; 7 nucleotides align to TRBD1. The trim removed 5 bases at V and 5 bases at J, leaving 9 bases unmatched. This CDR3 has 15 residues. The CDR3 nucleotides read TGTGCCAGCAGTCAGACAGGGAATTTCGATCAGCCCCAGCATTTT. This gives the protein CASSQTGNFDQPQHF.

This clonotype is classed as medium-sized (0.01 to 0.1%). The J gene is TRBJ2-3, the V gene TRBV5-1; 7 bases match TRBD1. CDR3 length: 15 amino acids. V gave up 3 bases and J gave up 1 base; unmatched junction bases: 5. CDR1 is SGHRS, CDR2 YFSETQ, per germline. The CDR3 loop reads CASSSKGQRTDTQYF. The CDR3 DNA sequence: TGCGCCAGCAGCTCTAAGGGACAGCGCACAGATACGCAGTATTTT.